This record concerns one TCR beta chain sequence. The antigen remains unidentified. This sample stems from a study of cytomegalovirus exposure and HLA in healthy donors. Whole-study findings and limits: Segments of the TCR beta V type were, in most cases, productive about 87% or about 30% of the time in an earlier analysis. Reports described diagnosis of cytomegalovirus status by the classifier as highly specific and sensitive. Prediction of most subjects' HLA-A and HLA-B alleles by TCR beta sequences was reportedly accurate. In a later analysis, most CMV-associated TCR beta chains appeared HLA-restricted.

The V end was cut by 1 base, the J end by 4 bases, with 7 bases between. The CDR3 consists of 13 residues. Looked up from germline, CDR1 is MGHRA and CDR2 is YSYEKL. The primer mix had 60 Vbeta and 13 Jbeta primers. Profiled with immunoSEQ multiplex PCR; TCRdb holds only in-frame clones, not every one. This sample yields 190,000 or so clones, of which around 79% are seen a single time; over 1.5% belongs to the top ten. V gene TRBV4-1 combines with J gene TRBJ1-2; no firm D call. The receptor's source is a girl between 5 and 17 years old in good health and CMV-seropositive. The specimen sequenced was PBMCs. The CDR3 sequence is CASSQGRSYGYTF. DNA of the CDR3: TGCGCCAGCAGCCAAGGACGGAGCTATGGCTACACCTTC.